A selection of T cell receptor beta chains follows, all from one sample in a study of T cells in Graves' hyperthyroidism and ophthalmopathy. A single record per CDR3 protein comes from TCRdb applying MiXCR to the multiplex PCR reads. Of about 640,000 distinct CDR3 sequences in the sample, 40% to 55% are singletons; the top ten hold roughly 7.2%. The sequencing sample was made of peripheral blood or thyroid tissue (not recorded which). These receptors were collected from an adult man with Graves' disease, either hyperthyroidism or ophthalmopathy (not recorded which). Each CDR3 is given with its conserved first and last residue. The D gene is left open where the match is weak. A clone size is listed for some rows: how often the clone was seen (once, few, many), or a class if it is expanded.

TRBJ2-5 | 15 | NA | TRBV7-6 | NA | CASSLAQFGQETQYF | TGTGCCAGCAGCTTAGCGCAATTCGGACAAGAGACCCAGTACTTC
TRBJ2-7 | 15 | NA | TRBV20-1 | few | CSARDREEGSYEQYF | TGCAGTGCTAGAGATAGAGAGGAGGGCTCCTACGAGCAGTACTTC
TRBJ1-5 | 13 | NA | TRBV12-3/TRBV12-4 | many | CASSSTWNQPQHF | TGTGCCAGCAGTTCTACATGGAATCAGCCCCAGCATTTT
TRBJ1-1 | 16 | NA | TRBV6-5 | few | CASSQSGRLIYTEAFF | TGTGCCAGCAGTCAATCGGGACGGCTAATCTACACTGAAGCTTTCTTT
TRBJ2-6 | 15 | NA | TRBV15 | NA | CATSRDPDRANVLTF | TGTGCCACCAGCAGAGACCCCGACAGGGCCAACGTCCTGACTTTC
TRBJ2-7 | 13 | NA | TRBV20-1 | few | CSARRTELYEQYF | TGCAGTGCTAGAAGGACAGAATTGTACGAGCAGTACTTC
TRBJ2-2 | 15 | NA | TRBV24-1 | many | CATSREDPNTGELFF | TGTGCCACCAGCAGGGAAGATCCGAACACCGGGGAGCTGTTTTTT
TRBJ2-7 | 13 | TRBD1 | TRBV4-2 | NA | CASRQGVGNEQYF | TGTGCCAGCAGACAGGGGGTAGGGAATGAGCAGTACTTC
TRBJ2-7 | 15 | TRBD2 | TRBV7-2 | many | CASSQDREGRWEQYF | TGTGCCAGCAGCCAAGATCGGGAGGGCCGTTGGGAGCAGTACTTC
TRBJ1-4 | 15 | TRBD1 | TRBV2 | many | CASSGSRDRTEKLFF | TGTGCCAGCAGTGGTAGCCGGGACAGGACTGAAAAACTGTTTTTT
TRBJ1-4 | 14 | NA | TRBV7-9 | NA | CASSRRDANEKLFF | TGTGCCAGCAGCAGGAGGGATGCGAATGAAAAACTGTTTTTT
TRBJ2-5 | 14 | TRBD2 | TRBV20-1 | NA | CSAISGTRHETQYF | TGCAGTGCTATCAGCGGGACTAGACACGAGACCCAGTACTTC
TRBJ1-4 | 14 | TRBD1 | TRBV24-1 | NA | CATSPGQLNEKLFF | TGTGCCACCAGTCCGGGACAGCTAAATGAAAAACTGTTTTTT
TRBJ2-7 | 15 | NA | TRBV6-5 | NA | CASSYSGQGNYEQYF | TGTGCCAGCAGTTACTCGGGGCAGGGAAACTACGAGCAGTACTTC
TRBJ1-1 | 13 | NA | TRBV28 | NA | CASRSLGYTEASF | TGTGCCAGCAGGTCCCTCGGGTACACTGAAGCTTCCTTT
TRBJ1-2 | 15 | TRBD1 | TRBV12-3/TRBV12-4 | NA | CASRGGQVEPYGYTF | TGTGCCAGCCGGGGAGGACAGGTGGAACCGTATGGCTACACCTTC